This paragraph covers one TCR beta chain sequence. Profiled with immunoSEQ multiplex PCR; TCRdb holds only in-frame clones, not every one. The sample includes around 80,000 clones, 95% to 98% of them seen just once. The CDR3 totals 13 residues. Germline V gene lookup returns CDR1 MNHNS and CDR2 SASEGT. The V gene lost 4 bases and the J gene lost 2 bases, with 7 bases spanning the gap. These data belong to a study of technical replicates of blood from several donors. The chain carries TRBV6-1 and TRBJ2-3; D call uncertain. Sequencing used T cells isolated from PBMCs. The origin of this receptor is a human donor in good health. The CDR3 sequence: CASSGLNTDTQYF. The CDR3, as DNA: TGTGCCAGCAGTGGGCTGAACACAGATACGCAGTATTTT.